These T cell receptor beta chains were read from a single sample in a study of OX40 agonist ivuxolimab in advanced cancers. The table came from immunoSEQ multiplex PCR; TCRdb's copy has only in-frame clones and leaves some out. The table records about 68,000 clones, nearly 85% of them present only once. Here the sequenced sample was CD4+ or CD8+ T cells sorted from blood, taken in a trial of the OX40 agonist ivuxolimab. These receptors were obtained from an adult with an advanced solid tumor such as melanoma, head and neck, liver or kidney cancer. The CDR3 runs from the conserved cysteine through the conserved F or W. The D gene is left open where the match is weak. Size values are once, few and many counts, or a class for expanded clones, and some rows have none.

J: TRBJ1-5; size: few; D: -; V: TRBV4-1; CDR3: CASSQDPDRLYSNQPQHF; DNA: TGCGCCAGCAGCCAAGATCCGGACAGACTTTATAGCAATCAGCCCCAGCATTTT
J: TRBJ2-3; size: -; D: -; V: TRBV11-2; CDR3: CASSFGSTDTQYF; DNA: TGTGCCAGCAGCTTCGGTAGCACAGATACGCAGTATTTT
J: TRBJ2-3; size: -; D: -; V: TRBV7-2; CDR3: CASKLVGGATDTQYF; DNA: TGTGCCAGTAAGCTGGTAGGCGGGGCTACAGATACGCAGTATTTT
J: TRBJ2-7; size: -; D: -; V: TRBV27; CDR3: CASSFHSSYEQYF; DNA: TGTGCCAGCAGTTTCCACAGTTCCTACGAGCAGTACTTC
J: TRBJ2-5; size: few; D: TRBD1; V: TRBV19; CDR3: CASSTKTGGRETQYF; DNA: TGTGCCAGTAGTACAAAAACAGGGGGGCGAGAGACCCAGTACTTC
J: TRBJ2-5; size: once; D: TRBD2; V: TRBV2; CDR3: CASSMLAGQETQYF; DNA: TGTGCCAGCAGTATGCTAGCGGGCCAAGAGACCCAGTACTTC
J: TRBJ2-3; size: -; D: TRBD2; V: TRBV5-1; CDR3: CASSPLLAGGSTDSQYF; DNA: TGCGCCAGCAGCCCCCTCCTAGCGGGGGGGAGCACAGATTCGCAGTATTTT
J: TRBJ2-3; size: -; D: TRBD2; V: TRBV2; CDR3: CASQTGLAGGDTQYF; DNA: TGTGCCAGCCAGACTGGACTAGCGGGAGGAGATACGCAGTATTTT
J: TRBJ2-7; size: -; D: -; V: TRBV11-2; CDR3: CASSLPTSADSYEQYF; DNA: TGTGCCAGCAGCTTACCCACCTCTGCCGACTCCTACGAGCAGTACTTC
J: TRBJ2-3; size: -; D: TRBD1; V: TRBV10-1; CDR3: CASSEGGTGGDTQYF; DNA: TGCGCCAGCAGTGAGGGGGGGACAGGGGGAGATACGCAGTATTTT
J: TRBJ1-6; size: few; D: TRBD1; V: TRBV25-1; CDR3: CASSWDRANSPLHF; DNA: TGTGCCAGCAGTTGGGACAGGGCTAATTCACCCCTCCACTTT
J: TRBJ2-1; size: -; D: -; V: TRBV5-1; CDR3: CASSLAPGYYNEQFF; DNA: TGCGCCAGCAGCTTGGCCCCGGGCTACTACAATGAGCAGTTCTTC
J: TRBJ2-7; size: once; D: -; V: TRBV7-2; CDR3: CASSYTGGPYEQYF; DNA: TGTGCCAGCAGCTACACGGGCGGGCCCTACGAGCAGTACTTC
J: TRBJ2-7; size: -; D: TRBD2; V: TRBV19; CDR3: CASSIASGYEQYF; DNA: TGTGCCAGTAGTATAGCTAGCGGCTACGAGCAGTACTTC
J: TRBJ2-3; size: -; D: -; V: TRBV30; CDR3: CAWTRMDTDTQYF; DNA: TGTGCCTGGACCCGCATGGATACAGATACGCAGTATTTT